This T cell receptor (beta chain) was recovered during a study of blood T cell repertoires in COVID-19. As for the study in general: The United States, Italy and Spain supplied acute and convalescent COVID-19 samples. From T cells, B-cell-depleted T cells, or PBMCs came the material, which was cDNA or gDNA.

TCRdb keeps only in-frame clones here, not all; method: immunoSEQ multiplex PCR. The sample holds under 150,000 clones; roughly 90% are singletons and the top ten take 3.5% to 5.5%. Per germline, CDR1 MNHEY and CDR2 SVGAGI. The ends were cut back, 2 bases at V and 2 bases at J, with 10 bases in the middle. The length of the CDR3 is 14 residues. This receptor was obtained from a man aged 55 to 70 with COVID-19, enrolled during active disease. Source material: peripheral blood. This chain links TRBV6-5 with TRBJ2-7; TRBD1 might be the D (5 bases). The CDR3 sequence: CASSYRGAPYEQYF. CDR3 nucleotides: TGTGCCAGCAGTTACAGGGGCGCGCCCTACGAGCAGTACTTC.